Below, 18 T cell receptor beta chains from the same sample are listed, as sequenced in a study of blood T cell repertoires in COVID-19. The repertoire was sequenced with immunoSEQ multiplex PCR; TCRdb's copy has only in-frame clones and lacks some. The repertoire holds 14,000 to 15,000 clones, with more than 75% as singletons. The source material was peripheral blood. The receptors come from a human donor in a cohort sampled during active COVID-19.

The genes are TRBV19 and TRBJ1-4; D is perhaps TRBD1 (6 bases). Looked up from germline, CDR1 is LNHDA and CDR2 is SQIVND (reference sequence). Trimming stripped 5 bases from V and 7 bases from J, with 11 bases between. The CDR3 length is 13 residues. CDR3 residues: CASSPRGGEKLFF. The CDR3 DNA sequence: TGTGCCAGTAGTCCCCGAGGGGGTGAAAAACTGTTTTTT.

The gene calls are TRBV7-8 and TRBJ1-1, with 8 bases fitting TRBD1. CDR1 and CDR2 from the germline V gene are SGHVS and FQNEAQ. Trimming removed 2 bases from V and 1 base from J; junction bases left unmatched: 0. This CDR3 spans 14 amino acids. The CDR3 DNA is TGTGCCAGCAGCTTAACAGGGGGGAACACTGAAGCTTTCTTT. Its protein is CASSLTGGNTEAFF. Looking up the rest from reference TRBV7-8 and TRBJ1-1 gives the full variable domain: GAGVSQSPRYKVAKRGQDVALRCDPISGHVSLFWYQQALGQGPEFLTYFQNEAQLDKSGLPSDRFFAERPEGSVSTLKIQRTQQEDSAVYLCASSLTGGNTEAFFGQGTRLTVV.

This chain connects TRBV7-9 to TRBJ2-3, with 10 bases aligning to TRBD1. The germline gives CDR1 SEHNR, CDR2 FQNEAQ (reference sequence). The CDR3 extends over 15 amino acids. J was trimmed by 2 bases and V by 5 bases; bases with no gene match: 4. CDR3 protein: CASSRGTGDTDTQYF. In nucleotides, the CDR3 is TGTGCCAGCAGCCGCGGGACAGGGGACACAGATACGCAGTATTTT.

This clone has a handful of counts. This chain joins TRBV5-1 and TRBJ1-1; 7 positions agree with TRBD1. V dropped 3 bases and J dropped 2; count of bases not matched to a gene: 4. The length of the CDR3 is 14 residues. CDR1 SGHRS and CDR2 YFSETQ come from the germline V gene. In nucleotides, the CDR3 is TGCGCCAGCAGCTCAGACAGGGCCAACACTGAAGCTTTCTTT. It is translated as CASSSDRANTEAFF.

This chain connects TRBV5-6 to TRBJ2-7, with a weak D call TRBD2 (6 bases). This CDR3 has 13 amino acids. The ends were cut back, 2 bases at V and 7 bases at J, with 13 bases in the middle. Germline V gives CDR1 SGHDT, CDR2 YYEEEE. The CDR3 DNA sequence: TGTGCCAGCAGCTTACTAGCCCTAGGGGAGCAGTACTTC. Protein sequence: CASSLLALGEQYF. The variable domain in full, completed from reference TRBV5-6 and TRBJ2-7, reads DAGVTQSPTHLIKTRGQQVTLRCSPKSGHDTVSWYQQALGQGPQFIFQYYEEEERQRGNFPDRFSGHQFPNYSSELNVNALLLGDSALYLCASSLLALGEQYFGPGTRLTVT.

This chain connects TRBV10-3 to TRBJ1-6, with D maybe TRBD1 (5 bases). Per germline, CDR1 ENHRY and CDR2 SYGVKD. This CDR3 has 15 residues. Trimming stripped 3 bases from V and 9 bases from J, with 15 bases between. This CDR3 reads CAISDREGAISPLHF. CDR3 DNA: TGTGCCATCAGTGACAGGGAAGGCGCAATTTCACCCCTCCACTTT.

Here the CDR3 reads CASSDSEVNEQFF. In nucleotides, the CDR3 is TGTGCCAGCAGTGACTCGGAGGTCAATGAGCAGTTCTTC. The chain couples TRBV6-4 to TRBJ2-1, with D tentatively TRBD2 (5 bases). From germline, CDR1 is MRHNA and CDR2 SNTAGT. Trimming removed 0 bases from V and 6 bases from J, with 6 bases in between. The CDR3 loop spans 13 amino acids.

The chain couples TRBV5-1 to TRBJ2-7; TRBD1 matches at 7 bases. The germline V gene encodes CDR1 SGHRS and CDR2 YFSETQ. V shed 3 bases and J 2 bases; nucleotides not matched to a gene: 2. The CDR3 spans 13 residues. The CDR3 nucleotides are TGCGCCAGCAGCTGGGGGACAGCCTACGAGCAGTACTTC. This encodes CASSWGTAYEQYF. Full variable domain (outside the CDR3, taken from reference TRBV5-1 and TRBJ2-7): KAGVTQTPRYLIKTRGQQVTLSCSPISGHRSVSWYQQTPGQGLQFLFEYFSETQRNKGNFPGRFSGRQFSNSRSEMNVSTLELGDSALYLCASSWGTAYEQYFGPGTRLTVT.

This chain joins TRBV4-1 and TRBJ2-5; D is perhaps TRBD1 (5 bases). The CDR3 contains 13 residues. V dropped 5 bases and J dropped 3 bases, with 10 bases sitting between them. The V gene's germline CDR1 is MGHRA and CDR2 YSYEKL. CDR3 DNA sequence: TGCGCCAGCAGCACAGGACCGAAAGAGACCCAGTACTTC. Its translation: CASSTGPKETQYF.

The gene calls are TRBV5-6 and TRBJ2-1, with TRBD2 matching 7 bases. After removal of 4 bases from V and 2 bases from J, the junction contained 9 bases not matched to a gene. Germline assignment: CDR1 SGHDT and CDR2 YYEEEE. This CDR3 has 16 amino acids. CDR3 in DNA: TGTGCCAGCAGCATAAGACTAGCCCCGACCTACAATGAGCAGTTCTTC. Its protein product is CASSIRLAPTYNEQFF. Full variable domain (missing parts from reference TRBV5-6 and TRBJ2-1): DAGVTQSPTHLIKTRGQQVTLRCSPKSGHDTVSWYQQALGQGPQFIFQYYEEEERQRGNFPDRFSGHQFPNYSSELNVNALLLGDSALYLCASSIRLAPTYNEQFFGPGTRLTVL.

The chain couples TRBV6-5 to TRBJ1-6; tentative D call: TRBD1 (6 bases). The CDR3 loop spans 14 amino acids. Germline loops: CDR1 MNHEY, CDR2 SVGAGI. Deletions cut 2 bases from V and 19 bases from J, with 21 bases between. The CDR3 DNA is TGTGCCAGCAGTTACGCAAGGGACATCCCCGCGCGGCACTTT. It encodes CASSYARDIPARHF.

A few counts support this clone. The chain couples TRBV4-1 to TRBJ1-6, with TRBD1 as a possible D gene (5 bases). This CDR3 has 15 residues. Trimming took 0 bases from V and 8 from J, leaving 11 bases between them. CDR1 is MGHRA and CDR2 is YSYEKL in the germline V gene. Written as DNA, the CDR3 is TGCGCCAGCAGCCAAGATTCAGGGCCGTATTCACCCCTCCACTTT. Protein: CASSQDSGPYSPLHF.

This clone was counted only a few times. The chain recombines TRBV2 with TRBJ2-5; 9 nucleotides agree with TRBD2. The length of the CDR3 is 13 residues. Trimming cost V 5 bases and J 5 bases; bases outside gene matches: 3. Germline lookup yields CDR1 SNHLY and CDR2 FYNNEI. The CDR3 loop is CASSLGLAETQYF. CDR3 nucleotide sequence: TGTGCCAGCAGTCTTGGACTAGCGGAGACCCAGTACTTC.

The CDR3, as DNA: TGTGCCAGCTCACCCCGGGACAGCGAGACCCAGTACTTC. This sequence encodes CASSPRDSETQYF. The chain employs TRBV18 and TRBJ2-5; 7 positions agree with TRBD1. Germline CDR1 is KGHSH and CDR2 is LQKENI. V lost 3 bases to trimming and J lost 5 bases; unmatched junction nucleotides: 3. The CDR3 extends over 13 amino acids.

The CDR3 loop is CASSDRNTGELFF. For the CDR3, the DNA is TGTGCCAGCAGTGACAGGAACACCGGGGAGCTGTTTTTT. The V and J genes are TRBV7-3 and TRBJ2-2, with D maybe TRBD1 (5 bases). Germline V lookup: CDR1 SGHTA, CDR2 FQGTGA. Trimming left V 6 bases short and J 1 base short, with 6 bases between. The CDR3 extends over 13 amino acids.

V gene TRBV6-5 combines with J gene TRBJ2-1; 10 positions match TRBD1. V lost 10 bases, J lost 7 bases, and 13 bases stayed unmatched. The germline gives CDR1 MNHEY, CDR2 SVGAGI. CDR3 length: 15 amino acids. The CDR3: CATRRRQGASNEQFF. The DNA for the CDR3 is TGTGCCACTCGAAGGAGACAGGGGGCGTCGAATGAGCAGTTCTTC.

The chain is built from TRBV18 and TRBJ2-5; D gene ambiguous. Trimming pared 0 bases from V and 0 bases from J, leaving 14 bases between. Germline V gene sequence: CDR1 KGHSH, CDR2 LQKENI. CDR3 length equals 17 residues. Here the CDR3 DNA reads TGTGCCAGCTCACCACCTTGGTCCCTGAGCGACCAAGAGACCCAGTACTTC. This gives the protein CASSPPWSLSDQETQYF.

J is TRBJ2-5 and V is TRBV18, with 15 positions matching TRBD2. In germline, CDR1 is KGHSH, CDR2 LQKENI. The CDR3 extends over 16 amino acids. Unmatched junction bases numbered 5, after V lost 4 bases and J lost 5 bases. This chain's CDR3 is CASSQGTSGGYETQYF. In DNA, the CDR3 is TGTGCCAGCTCACAAGGGACTAGCGGGGGGTACGAGACCCAGTACTTC.